This TCR beta chain was sequenced in a study of blood T cell repertoires in COVID-19. Germline V gene lookup returns CDR1 MGHRA and CDR2 YSYEKL. V shed 2 bases and J shed 2 bases, with 9 bases lying between them. CDR3 length: 14 amino acids. The repertoire was sequenced with immunoSEQ multiplex PCR; TCRdb's copy has only in-frame clones and lacks some. This table has 400,000 to 450,000 clones, 85% to 90% appearing once. V is TRBV4-1 and J is TRBJ1-2; a possible D gene is TRBD1 (6 bases). Sequenced: peripheral blood. This TCR was recovered from a man aged 18 to 29 with COVID-19, enrolled during active disease. The CDR3 DNA sequence: TGCGCCAGCAGCCAACCTCAGGGGAACTATGGCTACACCTTC. Translated: CASSQPQGNYGYTF.